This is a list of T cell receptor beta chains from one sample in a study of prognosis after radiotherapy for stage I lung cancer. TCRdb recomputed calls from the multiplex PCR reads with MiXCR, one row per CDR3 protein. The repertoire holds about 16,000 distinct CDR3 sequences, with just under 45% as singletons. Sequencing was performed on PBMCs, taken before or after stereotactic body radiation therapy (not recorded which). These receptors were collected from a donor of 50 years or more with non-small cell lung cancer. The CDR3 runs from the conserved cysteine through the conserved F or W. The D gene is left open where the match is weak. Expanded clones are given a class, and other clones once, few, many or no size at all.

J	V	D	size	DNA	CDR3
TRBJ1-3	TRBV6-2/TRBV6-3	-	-	TGTGCCAGCAGTTACCGGGGCTCTGGAAACACCATATATTTT	CASSYRGSGNTIYF
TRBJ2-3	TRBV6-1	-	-	TGTGCCAGCACCGGTAGACAGAGATCTAGCACAGATACGCAGTATTTT	CASTGRQRSSTDTQYF
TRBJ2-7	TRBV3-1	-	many	TGTGCCAGCAGCCCGACCCCCTTTAACGAGCAGTACTTC	CASSPTPFNEQYF
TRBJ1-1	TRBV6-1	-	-	TGTGCCAGCAGTGAATGGAGGGCCGGGACGGTGGCATTAGGGTCTGAAGCTTTCTTT	CASSEWRAGTVALGSEAFF
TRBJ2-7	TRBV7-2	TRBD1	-	TGTGCCAGCAGCCCGGACAGGAACGTCTACGAGCAGTACTTC	CASSPDRNVYEQYF
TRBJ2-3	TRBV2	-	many	TGTGCCAGCACCCTGACTAGTAAGAAAGATACGCAGTATTTT	CASTLTSKKDTQYF
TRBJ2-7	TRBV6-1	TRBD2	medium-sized	TGTGCCAGCAGTGAAGAAGTCGGTAGCGGGTCCTACGAGCAGTACTTC	CASSEEVGSGSYEQYF
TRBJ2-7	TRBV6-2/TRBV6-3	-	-	TGTGCCAGCATTGATTTTGGTATAACCTACGAGCAGTACTTC	CASIDFGITYEQYF
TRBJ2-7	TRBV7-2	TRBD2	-	TGTGCCAGCAGCTTAAGACTAGCGGGGAACTCCTACGAGCAGTACTTC	CASSLRLAGNSYEQYF
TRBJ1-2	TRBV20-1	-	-	TGCAGTGCTCGCTTCACATTCAGGGAAGGGGACTATGGCTACACCTTC	CSARFTFREGDYGYTF
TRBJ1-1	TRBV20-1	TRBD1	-	TGCAGTGCTAGACCGCCGGACAGGGGGCTATGGAACACTGAAGCTTTCTTT	CSARPPDRGLWNTEAFF
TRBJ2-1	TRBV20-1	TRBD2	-	TGCAGTGCTAGAGATGCTCTAGCGGGAGGTGTTAATGAGCAGTTCTTC	CSARDALAGGVNEQFF
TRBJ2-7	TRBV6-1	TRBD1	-	TGTGCCAGCAGCCCACAGGGGATCGAGCAGTACTTC	CASSPQGIEQYF
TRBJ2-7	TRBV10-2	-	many	TGCGCCACCAGGGGAGACACAGGGACATACGAGCAGTACTTC	CATRGDTGTYEQYF
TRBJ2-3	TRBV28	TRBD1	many	TGTGCCAGCAGTTTAGACAGGGTGGAACTCACAGATACGCAGTATTTT	CASSLDRVELTDTQYF
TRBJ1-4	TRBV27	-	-	TGTGCCAGCAGTTTGCGACAGCTGAATGAAAAACTGTTTTTT	CASSLRQLNEKLFF
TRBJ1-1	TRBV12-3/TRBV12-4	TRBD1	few	TGTGCCGGCAGTCGATCTCGTCCCGGGACAGGGGTCACTGAAGCTTTCTTT	CAGSRSRPGTGVTEAFF
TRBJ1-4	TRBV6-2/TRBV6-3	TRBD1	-	TGTGCCAGCAGTGAAGGAGGACAGGGGGGGGGAAAACTGTTTTTT	CASSEGGQGGGKLFF
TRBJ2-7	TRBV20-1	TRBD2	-	TGCAGTGCTCTTATTAGCGGGACCCTCCACGAGCAGTACTTC	CSALISGTLHEQYF
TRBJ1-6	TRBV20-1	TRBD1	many	TGCAGTGCTAGTATAACAGGGGGCGCCTTCGCTGCTAATTCACCCCTCCACTTT	CSASITGGAFAANSPLHF
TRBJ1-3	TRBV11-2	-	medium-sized	TGTGCCAGCAGCTTAAACTCTGGAAACACCATATATTTT	CASSLNSGNTIYF
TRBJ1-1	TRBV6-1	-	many	TGTGCCAGCAGTGAAGTCCAGCAGGGCCGAGCTTTCTTT	CASSEVQQGRAFF
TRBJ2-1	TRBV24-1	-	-	TGTGCCACCAGTGACCCGACTAGTTGGAGGGCCGCTGAGCAGTTCTTC	CATSDPTSWRAAEQFF
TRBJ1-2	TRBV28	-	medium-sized	TGTGCCAGCAGTTTAAGGGGGGGTGGCTACACCTTC	CASSLRGGGYTF
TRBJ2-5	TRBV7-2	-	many	TGTGCCAGCAGCTTATACGGCCAGGCGACCCAGTACTTC	CASSLYGQATQYF
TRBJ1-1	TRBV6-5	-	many	TGTGCCAGCAGTTACGACAGCTTTGGGCCTGAAGCTTTCTTT	CASSYDSFGPEAFF
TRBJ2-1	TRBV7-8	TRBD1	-	TGTGCCAGCAGCTTAGCGGGACAGGGTCGTATCTACAATGAGCAGTTCTTC	CASSLAGQGRIYNEQFF
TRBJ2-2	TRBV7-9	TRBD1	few	TGTGCCATCGGGCTAACAGGGGGCACCGGGGAGCTGTTTTTT	CAIGLTGGTGELFF
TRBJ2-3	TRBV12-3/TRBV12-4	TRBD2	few	TGTGCCAGCAGTTTAGAGTGGCGGGGGACAGATACGCAGTATTTT	CASSLEWRGTDTQYF
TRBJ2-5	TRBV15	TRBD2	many	TGTGCCACCTGGAACCCGGGACTAGCGGGAGGGGAGACCCAGTACTTC	CATWNPGLAGGETQYF
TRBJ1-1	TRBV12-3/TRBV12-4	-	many	TGTGCCAGCAGCAACAGGGCGAACACTGAAGCTTTCTTT	CASSNRANTEAFF
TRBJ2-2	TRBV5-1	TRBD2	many	TGCGCCAGCAGCTCGGGACTAGGAGGCGGGGAGCTGTTTTTT	CASSSGLGGGELFF
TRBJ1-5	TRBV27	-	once	TGTGCCAGCAGTTTTTCCAGGGAACAGCCCCAGCATTTT	CASSFSREQPQHF
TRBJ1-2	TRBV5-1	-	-	TGCGCCAGCACCCCGATATTAGCTAACTATGGCTACACCTTC	CASTPILANYGYTF
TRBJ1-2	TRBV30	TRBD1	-	TGTGCCTGGGCGGGACAGGGGGACGACTATGGCTACACCTTC	CAWAGQGDDYGYTF
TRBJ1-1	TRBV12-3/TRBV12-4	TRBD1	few	TGTGCCAGCGGGGACAGGGGGCGCACTGAAGCTTTCTTT	CASGDRGRTEAFF
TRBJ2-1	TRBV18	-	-	TGTGCCAGCTCACGCGTGGCCGGGGATGAGCAGTTCTTC	CASSRVAGDEQFF
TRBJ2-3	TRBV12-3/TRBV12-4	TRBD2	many	TGTGCCAGCAGGCGGACTAGCGGCTTCACAGATACGCAGTATTTT	CASRRTSGFTDTQYF
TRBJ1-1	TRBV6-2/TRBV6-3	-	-	TGTGCCAGTGGGTGGTGGGCAGCTGAAGCTTTCTTC	CASGWWAAEAFF
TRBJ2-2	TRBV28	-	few	TGTGCCAGCATATCAGTATTCCCGCGGACGGATTACACCGGGGAGCTTTTTTTT	CASISVFPRTDYTGELFF
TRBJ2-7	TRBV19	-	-	TGTGCCAGTAGTCCTCAAATAAGCTCCTACGAGCAGTACTTC	CASSPQISSYEQYF
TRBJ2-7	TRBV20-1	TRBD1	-	TGCAGTGCTAGATCTTTTGGGACAGGGGTAATCTACGAGCAGTACTTC	CSARSFGTGVIYEQYF
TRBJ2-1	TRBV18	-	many	TGTGCCAGCTCACCAGGGGGGGCCATTGAGCAGTTCTTC	CASSPGGAIEQFF
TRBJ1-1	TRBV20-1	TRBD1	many	TGCAGTCCGGGACAGGGGGCGCGGAACACTGAAGCTTTCTTT	CSPGQGARNTEAFF
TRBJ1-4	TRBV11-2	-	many	TGTGCCAGCAGCCGCTCGGACTGGAATGAAAAACTGTTTTTT	CASSRSDWNEKLFF
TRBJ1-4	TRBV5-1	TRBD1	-	TGTGCCAGCAGCTGGACAGGGGGCTCTACTGAAAAACTGTTTTTT	CASSWTGGSTEKLFF
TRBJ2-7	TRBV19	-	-	TGTGCCAGTAGTATATATGGGACACTACTCTACGAGCAGTACTTC	CASSIYGTLLYEQYF
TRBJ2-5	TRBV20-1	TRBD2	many	TGCAGTGCTAGAGATAGTAGTCGCGGGGGTGTGGGGCAGACCCAGTACTTC	CSARDSSRGGVGQTQYF
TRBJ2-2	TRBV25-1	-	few	TGTGCCGGCAGTGATCGCCAGGGGTCCGGTGAGCTGTTTTTT	CAGSDRQGSGELFF
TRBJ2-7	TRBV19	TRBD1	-	TGTTCCAGTAGTTGGAAAGGGGGCATCTACGATCAGTACTTC	CSSSWKGGIYDQYF
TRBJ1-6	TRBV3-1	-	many	TGTGCCAGCAGCCATCAAGGGAATTCACCCCTCCACTTT	CASSHQGNSPLHF
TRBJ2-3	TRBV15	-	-	TGTGCCACCATTAGAGATCTAGGGGTAGATACGCAGTATTTT	CATIRDLGVDTQYF
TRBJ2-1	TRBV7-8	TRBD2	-	TGTGCCAGCAGCCGAAGGGGACTAGCCGACAATGAGCAGTTCTTC	CASSRRGLADNEQFF
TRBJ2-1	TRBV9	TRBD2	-	TGTGCCAGCAGTAGGGGAGGGACTACCGACAATGAGCAGTTCTTC	CASSRGGTTDNEQFF
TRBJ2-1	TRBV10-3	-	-	TGTGCCATCAGACTCTTACAGGGTTCTGAGCAGTTCTTC	CAIRLLQGSEQFF
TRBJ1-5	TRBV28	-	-	TGTGCCAGCAGTTTATTCCTTCAGACAAAAAATCAGCCCCAGCATTTT	CASSLFLQTKNQPQHF
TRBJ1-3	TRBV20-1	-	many	TGCAGTGCTAGAGATCAAAACTCTGGAAACACCATATATTTT	CSARDQNSGNTIYF
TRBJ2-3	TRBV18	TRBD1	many	TGTGCCAGCTCACCCGGGACAGGTAGCACAGATACGCAGTATTTT	CASSPGTGSTDTQYF